This T cell receptor beta chain originates from a study of T cells in women clearing cervical HPV infection listed by TCRdb under 2018. About the investigation overall: The cases were over 20 women with histologically confirmed HPV16-related CIN3 or worse, and 2 of these cases were invasive cancers. Blood from cases was drawn at the visit where the lesion was first identified, while blood from controls was drawn once the infection was no longer detected. Because only a few women had HLA typing data, the possibility that HLA type acted as a confounder could not be ruled out. Cases had a median age of approximately 35 years compared with 38 for controls, and baseline characteristics showed no significant differences between the groups. The exploratory proof-of-principle case-control study was nested within the Guanacaste HPV Natural History Study in Costa Rica and compared TCR repertoires across cervical HPV16 outcomes. Five blinded duplicates per group were added as quality controls, so that approximately 60 samples were obtained: some 50 participants and some 10 replicates. In the parent cohort, around 10,000 women aged 18 or older were enrolled in Guanacaste, Costa Rica, during about 1992 to 1994 and were followed for 6 to 7 years. The controls were around 25 women whose single incident HPV16 infection cleared within 12 months with no development of precancer or cancer. Cases and controls were matched on age within five years and on year of sample collection. Among cases, blood sampling came a median of 149 days after lesion detection, with an interquartile range of about 80 to 230 days. Broader findings and caveats from the paper: Because the number of T cells per sample was unknown, the richness differences could reflect varying T-cell content rather than repertoire biology. The cross-sectional design could not show whether associations preceded infection or resulted from it; effector/memory subsets and HPV-specific T cells were not isolated. TRBV6-7 relative abundance was lower in cases than in controls (about 0.099% versus 0.16%; Bonferroni P = 0.0008). Random forest classifiers that combined richness and V gene abundances separated cases from controls with an estimated AUC of 0.83. TCR repertoire richness was significantly higher in CIN3+ cases than in controls across sequencing depths, while evenness did not differ.

Notes on this clone: There is no known antigen for this receptor. The sequence runs out 3 residues before the end of the CDR3; the remainder is reconstructed from the germline J gene.

The immunoSEQ assay used multiplex PCR to amplify TCR beta CDR3 regions from an average of around 1,200 ng of genomic DNA per sample. Primer bias was corrected in the assay by using a complete synthetic TCR repertoire to establish an amplification baseline. Amplicons were sequenced on the Illumina platform. The authors' analysis ran thus. Sequences were error-corrected by clustering with frequency ratios and a modified nearest-neighbor algorithm, then analyzed in the immunoSEQ Analyzer with IMGT gene definitions. At each rarefaction depth, TCR richness and evenness were averaged across 20 rarefaction repeats, and any sample with fewer sequences than the depth was left out. Wilcoxon rank sum tests with FDR correction were used to compare relative abundances of V, D and J genes between the groups. An intraclass correlation of roughly 96% for TCR richness and an average of about 77% across about 66 gene segments were obtained from the blinded duplicates. TCRdb re-hosts the immuneACCESS table, in-frame sequences only. Its copies lack some clones; in the studies checked, an unresolved V gene accounts for under half of them, and the cause for the rest is not known. Clone size and V and J calls were adopted from that table, with D and trimming inferred from the DNA. This sample's table contains 20,000 to 25,000 clones. The ten largest clonotypes hold approximately 9.8% of the sample.

V ends up 1 base short and J 4 bases short, with an unmatched junction base count of 4. CDR1 and CDR2 (LGHNA, YNFKEQ) derive from the germline V gene. Including the terminal cysteine and phenylalanine, the CDR3 comprises 17 residues. The DNA has 42 bases, all within the CDR3, and is read from base 1. Every participant had a single incident cervical HPV16 infection, and women with prevalent HPV16 infections were excluded. Cervical HPV DNA was detected by MY09/MY11 PCR and genotyped by dot-blot hybridization. Around 15 mL of heparinized blood were centrifuged, and the buffy coat was split into aliquots, frozen at -30 degrees C, and then kept at -80 degrees C. QIAGEN kits were used to extract genomic DNA from buffy coat specimens.

The TCR comes from a woman between 18 and 75 years old with a cervical HPV16 infection that either progressed to CIN3+ or cleared (not recorded which). The chain is made from TRBV4-2 and TRBJ2-5; TRBD2 matches 15 bases in the middle. The sample was blood buffy coat. The sequenced part of the CDR3 DNA is TGTGCCAGCAGCCAAGGGACTAGCGGGAGGGAGGGAGAGACC. This is translated as CASSQGTSGREGET. The full-length CDR3 reads as CASSQGTSGREGETQYF.